Each of the 8 T cell receptor beta chains below was sequenced from the same sample in a study of CD8 T cells in ankylosing spondylitis. Using its own MiXCR run on the 5' RACE reads, TCRdb lists one record per CDR3 protein. The table lists 250,000 to 350,000 distinct CDR3 sequences, 20% of them singletons, with roughly 7.4% in the top ten. Sequenced input: blood, either unsorted or a sorted T cell fraction (not recorded which). The receptors derive from a male donor with ankylosing spondylitis or in good health (not recorded which).

Ten or more counts support this clonotype. The chain combines TRBV6-2 or TRBV6-3 with TRBJ1-5; perhaps TRBD1 as D (6 bases). CDR3 length: 15 residues. Trimming pared 1 base from V and 3 bases from J, leaving 10 bases between. From germline, CDR1 is MNHEY and CDR2 SVGEGT. The CDR3 coding sequence is TGTGCCAGCAGTTACTGGGGGGGCGACAATCAGCCCCAGCATTTT. Translating gives CASSYWGGDNQPQHF.

The CDR3 DNA reads as TGTGCCAGCAGTTTGAGCTCGGCAGGGAAATCTACAGATACGCAGTATTTT. Encoded protein: CASSLSSAGKSTDTQYF. The V gene is TRBV28, the J gene TRBJ2-3; tentative D call: TRBD1 (5 bases). CDR3 length: 17 amino acids. Germline CDR1 MDHEN, CDR2 SYDVKM. V was shortened by 3 bases and J by 3 bases, with 19 bases between the two germline ends. The full variable domain, in which reference TRBV28 and TRBJ2-3 provide the parts outside the CDR3, is DVKVTQSSRYLVKRTGEKVFLECVQDMDHENMFWYRQDPGLGLRLIYFSYDVKMKEKGDIPEGYSVSREKKERFSLILESASTNQTSMYLCASSLSSAGKSTDTQYFGPGTRLTVL.

This clonotype is a singleton in its sample. This sequence joins TRBV4-1 and TRBJ2-5; unclear D gene. Germline V gene data show CDR1 as MGHRA and CDR2 as YSYEKL. The CDR3 runs to 15 residues. The V end lost 5 bases, the J end lost 0 bases, and 13 bases lay between the germline ends. The CDR3 nucleotides read TGCGCCAGCAGCAGGACGGTCGGGTACCAAGAGACCCAGTACTTC. Amino acid sequence: CASSRTVGYQETQYF.

The chain links TRBV5-5 to TRBJ2-1; no clear D gene. The CDR3 consists of 14 residues. The germline CDR1 and CDR2 sequences are SGHKS and YYEKEE (reference sequence). V dropped 1 base and J dropped 4 bases, with 9 bases sitting between them. CDR3 in amino acids: CASSLTEQYNEQFF. The CDR3 region has the DNA TGTGCCAGCAGCTTGACAGAGCAGTACAATGAGCAGTTCTTC.

The chain combines TRBV21-1 with TRBJ2-3; the table's TRBD1 call for D was not verified on the DNA. TRBV21-1 constitutes a pseudogene. The CDR3 is made up of 15 amino acids. The CDR3 sequence is CAIGQTQTSTDTQYF. In DNA form, the CDR3 reads TGTGCCATAGGACAGACCCAAACTAGCACAGATACGCAGTATTTT.

A few counts support this clonotype. The chain has TRBV6-4 and TRBJ2-2, with 8 bases matching TRBD1. Germline V gene sequence: CDR1 MRHNA, CDR2 SNTAGT. This CDR3 has 16 amino acids. J was trimmed by 2 bases and V by 2 bases; bases with no gene match: 4. CDR3 in amino acids: CASSDGDRGNTGELFF. CDR3 DNA sequence: TGTGCCAGCAGTGACGGAGACAGGGGAAACACCGGGGAGCTGTTTTTT.

The chain recombines TRBV27 with TRBJ2-2; D is uncertain. The V gene lost 3 bases and the J gene lost 4 bases, with 15 bases spanning the gap. This CDR3 is 16 amino acids long. CDR1 is MNHEY, CDR2 SMNVEV, per germline (reference sequence). As DNA, the CDR3 is TGTGCCAGCAGTTTTCGGCCTCGACCCACCACCGGGGAGCTGTTTTTT. Protein product: CASSFRPRPTTGELFF.

The chain recombines TRBV4-2 with TRBJ1-4; 9 positions match TRBD1. This CDR3 is 15 amino acids long. With 4 bases clipped from V and 1 base from J, the junction kept 1 base outside the gene matches. CDR1 and CDR2 from the germline V gene are LGHNA and YNFKEQ. The CDR3 coding sequence is TGTGCCAGCAGCCGACAGGGGGGAACTAATGAAAAACTGTTTTTT. Translated, it gives CASSRQGGTNEKLFF.